One and the same sample provided the 30 T cell receptor beta chains below, sequenced in a study of T cells in narcolepsy. The assay was immunoSEQ multiplex PCR, and TCRdb's table has in-frame clones only and misses some. The sample has 30,000 to 35,000 clones; about nine tenths are singletons. The sequenced sample was CD45RA- memory CD4+ T cells from PBMCs. The receptors here all came from a human donor with narcolepsy.

CDR3 residues: CASSPTPSYEQYF. As DNA, the CDR3 is TGTGCCAGTAGTCCTACACCGTCCTACGAGCAGTACTTC. The chain combines TRBV19 with TRBJ2-5; no firm D call. Matching the DNA end better, TRBJ2-7 makes the J call doubtful. The CDR3 contains 13 residues. Germline loops: CDR1 LNHDA, CDR2 SQIVND (reference sequence).

The V call is TRBV6-1, the J call TRBJ1-5; 7 bases map to TRBD1. V gave up 4 bases and J gave up 4 bases; unmatched junction bases: 7. This CDR3 is 15 amino acids long. CDR1 MNHNS and CDR2 SASEGT come from the germline V gene. CDR3 sequence reads: CASSAGTAQNQPQHF. In DNA form, the CDR3 reads TGTGCCAGCAGTGCCGGGACAGCTCAGAATCAGCCCCAGCATTTT.

The chain carries TRBV10-3 and TRBJ2-3, with unresolved D. Per the germline V gene, CDR1 is ENHRY and CDR2 is SYGVKD. The length of the CDR3 is 12 residues. V was pared by 0 bases and J by 5 bases, with 3 bases between. CDR3 DNA: TGTGCCATCAGTGAGTCCGGAGATACGCAGTATTTT. Encoded protein: CAISESGDTQYF.

The chain is built from TRBV28 and TRBJ1-1, with unresolved D. CDR1 is MDHEN and CDR2 is SYDVKM in the germline V gene. This CDR3 is 14 amino acids long. The germline V and J ends were trimmed by 6 bases and 5 bases, with 16 bases remaining between them. The CDR3 reads CASSLPRLRTEAFF. The DNA for the CDR3 is TGTGCCAGCAGCTTGCCTAGGTTGAGGACTGAAGCTTTCTTT.

V is TRBV10-3 and J is TRBJ1-1; D not resolved. The CDR3 extends over 14 amino acids. Trimming cost V 0 bases and J 0 bases, with 5 bases left between them. Germline values: CDR1 ENHRY, CDR2 SYGVKD. The DNA of the CDR3 is TGTGCCATCAGTGAGTCTAGTTTGAACACTGAAGCTTTCTTT. Translation gives CAISESSLNTEAFF.

CDR3 in amino acids: CASSQSGASASNEQFF. As DNA, the CDR3 is TGCGCCAGCAGCCAGTCGGGGGCTAGCGCGTCCAATGAGCAGTTCTTC. The rearrangement links TRBV4-1 to TRBJ2-1; D possibly matches TRBD1 or TRBD2 (6 bases each). Germline CDR1 MGHRA, CDR2 YSYEKL. This CDR3 comprises 16 residues. Trimming removed 3 bases at V and 6 bases at J, with 18 bases between.

This rearrangement joins TRBV28 to TRBJ2-1; 13 nucleotides agree with TRBD2. The CDR3 spans 16 residues. Per the germline V gene, CDR1 is MDHEN and CDR2 is SYDVKM. V lost 6 bases and J lost 2; bases outside the gene matches: 4. This CDR3 is CASRSLAGGPYNEQFF. CDR3 bases: TGTGCCAGCAGGTCACTAGCGGGGGGGCCCTACAATGAGCAGTTCTTC.

This chain uses TRBV10-3 with TRBJ2-2; 7 positions match TRBD1. Germline-derived CDR1 and CDR2 are ENHRY and SYGVKD. This CDR3 comprises 15 residues. V lost 0 bases to trimming and J lost 6 bases; unmatched junction nucleotides: 4. The CDR3 coding sequence is TGTGCCATCAGTGAGTCTCAAGGGGGCCCCGGGGAGCTGTTTTTT. Translated: CAISESQGGPGELFF.

The chain employs TRBV29-1 and TRBJ2-7; 7 bases line up with TRBD2. The CDR3 is 13 residues long. V gave up 4 bases and J gave up 3 bases; unmatched junction bases: 6. Per the germline V gene, CDR1 is SQVTM and CDR2 is ANQGSEA. CDR3 loop: CSVGEGGGYEQYF. The CDR3 region has the DNA TGCAGCGTTGGGGAGGGTGGTGGCTACGAGCAGTACTTC.

The chain joins TRBV2 to TRBJ2-3, with TRBD1 matching 8 bases. The CDR3 sequence is 15 residues long. V lost 5 bases, J lost 2 bases, and 6 bases stayed unmatched. Germline loops: CDR1 SNHLY, CDR2 FYNNEI. The chain's CDR3 is CASSRQGSDTDTQYF. The CDR3 DNA reads TGTGCCAGCAGTCGACAGGGGTCGGACACAGATACGCAGTATTTT. The full variable domain, in which reference TRBV2 and TRBJ2-3 provide the parts outside the CDR3, is EPEVTQTPSHQVTQMGQEVILRCVPISNHLYFYWYRQILGQKVEFLVSFYNNEISEKSEIFDDQFSVERPDGSNFTLKIRSTKLEDSAMYFCASSRQGSDTDTQYFGPGTRLTVL.

The chain links TRBV9 to TRBJ2-5; D not certain. CDR1 is SGDLS and CDR2 is YYNGEE in the germline V gene. The CDR3 covers 15 residues. Trimming pared 0 bases from V and 2 bases from J, leaving 11 bases between. This CDR3 is CASSVGGSRQETQYF. CDR3 sequence (DNA): TGTGCCAGCAGCGTAGGGGGTAGCCGACAAGAGACCCAGTACTTC.

V gene TRBV11-2 combines with J gene TRBJ2-7, with 9 bases matching TRBD2. The CDR3 covers 15 residues. V trimming: 3 bases; J trimming: 4 bases; junction bases outside the gene matches: 7. Germline V gene data show CDR1 as SGHAT and CDR2 as FQNNGV. The CDR3 DNA is TGTGCCAGCAGCTTTACGGCGGGGGGGCGATACGAGCAGTACTTC. Amino acids: CASSFTAGGRYEQYF.

The chain joins TRBV11-1 to TRBJ1-2; D may be TRBD1 (5 bases). V lost 5 bases to trimming and J lost 4 bases, with 8 bases between them. This CDR3 region has 12 residues. From germline, CDR1 is SGHAT and CDR2 FQDESV (reference sequence). The CDR3 DNA is TGTGCCAGCAGCGAGGGGAGCTATGGCTACACCTTC. Translating gives CASSEGSYGYTF.

A single count supports this clone. This chain connects TRBV7-2 to TRBJ2-1; 8 bases align to TRBD2. The CDR3 runs 15 residues. From germline, CDR1 is SGHTA and CDR2 FQGNSA. The ends lost 4 bases at V and 7 bases at J; junction bases unmatched: 9. The CDR3 DNA follows: TGTGCCAGCAGCTCCCATAGCGGGACGAGGAATGAGCAGTTCTTC. Translating gives CASSSHSGTRNEQFF.

DNA for the CDR3: TGTGCCAGCAGCTTGGATGTGGGGGATATACAAGAGACCCAGTACTTC. It is translated as CASSLDVGDIQETQYF. The chain couples TRBV5-4 to TRBJ2-5; D may match TRBD1 or TRBD2 (5 bases each). Germline assignment: CDR1 SGHNT and CDR2 YYREEE (reference sequence). V dropped 0 bases and J dropped 2 bases, with 14 bases sitting between them. The CDR3 spans 16 residues.

J is TRBJ2-5 and V is TRBV5-4; 7 nucleotides align to TRBD2. The last part of the DNA fits TRBJ2-7 better; the J call may be wrong. CDR3 length equals 14 residues. Germline CDR1 reads SGHNT; CDR2 reads YYREEE (reference sequence). CDR3 loop: CASSLERGRYEQYF. For the CDR3, the DNA is TGTGCCAGCAGCTTGGAGCGGGGAAGGTACGAGCAGTACTTC.

The chain joins TRBV7-2 to TRBJ1-3; D might be TRBD1 (5 bases). Trimming shortened V by 3 bases and J by 0 bases, and 12 bases separated the two germline ends. The CDR3 covers 16 residues. Germline-derived CDR1 and CDR2 are SGHTA and FQGNSA. CDR3 bases: TGTGCCAGCAGCTTGGCAGGGCCCAGCTCTGGAAACACCATATATTTT. Translation gives CASSLAGPSSGNTIYF.

The rearrangement uses TRBV14 and TRBJ1-1, with a tentative D call TRBD1 (6 bases). V lost 4 bases, J lost 5 bases, and 17 bases lay in between. Germline CDR1 is SGHDN and CDR2 is FVKESK. This CDR3 is 15 amino acids long. CDR3 DNA sequence: TGTGCCAGCAGCCCAAAAAGGGGGGTATGGACTGAAGCTTTCTTT. Residues: CASSPKRGVWTEAFF.

This chain joins TRBV11-2 and TRBJ2-1, with 9 positions matching TRBD2. The CDR3 has 19 amino acids. V lost 2 bases to trimming and J lost 2 bases; unmatched junction nucleotides: 13. Germline lookup yields CDR1 SGHAT and CDR2 FQNNGV. Here the CDR3 reads CASSLPGLAPLRTYNEQFF. CDR3 sequence (DNA): TGTGCCAGCAGCTTACCTGGACTAGCGCCACTGCGAACCTACAATGAGCAGTTCTTC.

CDR3 nucleotides: TGTGCCAGCAGCCCAAACCATAGCGGGGGCCATCGAAGTACGCAGTATTTT. As protein: CASSPNHSGGHRSTQYF. The V and J genes are TRBV7-2 and TRBJ2-3, with 9 bases lining up with TRBD2. The ends lost 5 bases at V and 8 bases at J; junction bases unmatched: 17. The CDR3 length is 17 residues. CDR1 and CDR2 from the germline V gene are SGHTA and FQGNSA.

The J gene is TRBJ2-5, the V gene TRBV7-7, with no clear D. The germline CDR1 and CDR2 sequences are SSHAT and FNYEAQ (reference sequence). The V end lost 5 bases, the J end lost 4 bases, and 20 bases lay between the germline ends. There are 16 residues in the CDR3. CDR3 sequence: CASSPISANSAETQYF. The CDR3 nucleotides read TGTGCCAGCAGCCCTATCTCCGCGAATTCCGCAGAGACCCAGTACTTC.

This rearrangement joins TRBV5-1 to TRBJ2-1; 8 bases are a match to TRBD2. Germline values: CDR1 SGHRS, CDR2 YFSETQ. The CDR3 is made up of 14 amino acids. V lost 2 bases, J lost 10 bases, and 8 bases stayed unmatched. The chain's CDR3 is CASSLAGVLREQFF. CDR3 DNA sequence: TGCGCCAGCAGCTTAGCGGGGGTACTACGGGAGCAGTTCTTC.

V and J are TRBV11-1 and TRBJ1-1; TRBD1 is a possible D gene (5 bases). The CDR3 is made up of 15 amino acids. Looked up from germline, CDR1 is SGHAT and CDR2 is FQDESV (reference sequence). Trimming cost V 5 bases and J 5 bases, with 18 bases left between them. CDR3 nucleotides: TGTGCCAGCAGCCCGTCACAGGTTCCGAATACTGAAGCTTTCTTT. Its protein product is CASSPSQVPNTEAFF.

The chain carries TRBV28 and TRBJ2-4, with 10 bases aligning to TRBD2. Trimming at V came to 7 bases and at J to 1 base, leaving 1 base not matched to a gene. Germline CDR1 MDHEN, CDR2 SYDVKM. The CDR3 is 14 amino acids. As DNA, the CDR3 is TGTGCCAGCACGACTAGCGGGGCCAAAAACATTCAGTACTTC. The encoded protein is CASTTSGAKNIQYF. Filled out from reference TRBV28 and TRBJ2-4, the complete variable domain reads DVKVTQSSRYLVKRTGEKVFLECVQDMDHENMFWYRQDPGLGLRLIYFSYDVKMKEKGDIPEGYSVSREKKERFSLILESASTNQTSMYLCASTTSGAKNIQYFGAGTRLSVL.

This clone was observed a single time. This chain joins TRBV29-1 and TRBJ1-1; D gene ambiguous. This CDR3 is built from 14 residues. The V end lost 0 bases, the J end lost 5 bases, and 13 bases lay between the germline ends. In germline, CDR1 is SQVTM, CDR2 ANQGSEA. The CDR3 nucleotides are TGCAGCGTTGAAGATGCTAGGAGGCCTACTGAAGCTTTCTTT. This codes for CSVEDARRPTEAFF.

This clone appeared a few times. The chain couples TRBV28 to TRBJ2-7; TRBD2 might be the D (6 bases). V lost 3 bases to trimming and J lost 6 bases, with 12 bases between them. The germline V gene has CDR1 MDHEN and CDR2 SYDVKM. The CDR3 runs 13 residues. CDR3 sequence: CASSFQTSSEQYF. The CDR3 nucleotides read TGTGCCAGCAGTTTCCAGACTAGTAGCGAGCAGTACTTC.

J is TRBJ2-3 and V is TRBV7-3; no firm D call. CDR3 length: 13 residues. CDR1 is SGHTA and CDR2 is FQGTGA in the germline V gene. Between the trimmed V and J ends, which lost 4 bases and 2 bases, there was a span of 7 bases. The CDR3 reads CASSSKATDTQYF. CDR3 in DNA: TGTGCCAGCAGCTCAAAGGCCACAGATACGCAGTATTTT.

This clone has just one count. This chain links TRBV30 with TRBJ2-1; 9 bases line up with TRBD2. Germline assignment: CDR1 GTSNPN and CDR2 SVGIG (reference sequence). V was pared by 2 bases and J by 9 bases, with 8 bases of the junction left unmatched. The CDR3 has 14 residues. CDR3 bases: TGTGCCTGGAGTCTAGCGGGACCCAATGGTGAGCAGTTCTTC. This translates into CAWSLAGPNGEQFF.

The chain is built from TRBV7-9 and TRBJ1-3; D is uncertain. This CDR3 is 12 amino acids long. Germline CDR1 and CDR2: SEHNR and FQNEAQ (reference sequence). The V and J ends lost 3 bases and 6 bases respectively, with 6 bases between them. The CDR3 here is CASSFLANTIYF. The CDR3 DNA sequence: TGTGCCAGCAGCTTTTTGGCAAACACCATATATTTT.

The chain combines TRBV7-9 with TRBJ2-3; 12 bases agree with TRBD1. Per the germline V gene, CDR1 is SEHNR and CDR2 is FQNEAQ (reference sequence). J lost 6 bases, V lost 4 bases, and 5 bases had no gene match. This CDR3 is built from 15 residues. CDR3 sequence reads: CASSSRDRGQDTQYF. For the CDR3, the DNA is TGTGCCAGCAGCTCCCGGGACAGGGGGCAGGATACGCAGTATTTT.